The entry below describes one T cell receptor (beta chain). V gave up 5 bases and J gave up 3 bases; unmatched junction bases: 6. This CDR3 has 14 amino acids. CDR1 SGHTA and CDR2 FQGNSA come from the germline V gene. Sequenced by immunoSEQ multiplex PCR; TCRdb stores in-frame clones only, minus some. The data contain tens of thousands of clones, 89% of them singletons. This sample is part of a study of OX40 agonist ivuxolimab in advanced cancers. Study overall: Anti-PD-1, anti-PD-L1 or anti-CTLA-4 therapy given earlier was allowed, and 40% had some.

The sequence was collected from an adult with an advanced solid tumor such as melanoma, head and neck, liver or kidney cancer. The input for sequencing was CD4+ or CD8+ T cells sorted from blood, taken in a trial of the OX40 agonist ivuxolimab. V usage is TRBV7-2 and J usage is TRBJ2-7; 8 nucleotides align to TRBD1. CDR3 region: CASSPWTGRYEQYF. The CDR3 nucleotides are TGTGCCAGCAGCCCCTGGACAGGGCGCTACGAGCAGTACTTC. Supplemented by reference TRBV7-2 and TRBJ2-7, the full variable domain reads GAGVSQSPSNKVTEKGKDVELRCDPISGHTALYWYRQSLGQGLEFLIYFQGNSAPDKSGLPSDRFSAERTGGSVSTLTIQRTQQEDSAVYLCASSPWTGRYEQYFGPGTRLTVT.